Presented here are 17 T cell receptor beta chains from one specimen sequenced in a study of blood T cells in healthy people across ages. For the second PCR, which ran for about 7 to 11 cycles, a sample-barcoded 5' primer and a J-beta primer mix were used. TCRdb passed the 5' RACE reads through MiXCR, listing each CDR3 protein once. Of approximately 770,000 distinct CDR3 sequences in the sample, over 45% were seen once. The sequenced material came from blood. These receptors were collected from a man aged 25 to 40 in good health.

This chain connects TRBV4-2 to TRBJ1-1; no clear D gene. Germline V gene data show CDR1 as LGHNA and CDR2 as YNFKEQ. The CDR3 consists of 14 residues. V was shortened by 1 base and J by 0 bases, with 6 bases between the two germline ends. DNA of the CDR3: TGTGCCAGCAGCCAAGCAACCTTGAACACTGAAGCTTTCTTT. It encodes CASSQATLNTEAFF.

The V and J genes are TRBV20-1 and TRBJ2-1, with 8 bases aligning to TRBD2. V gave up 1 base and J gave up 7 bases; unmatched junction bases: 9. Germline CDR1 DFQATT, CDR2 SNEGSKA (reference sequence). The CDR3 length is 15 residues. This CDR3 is CSARVVGSGGNEQFF. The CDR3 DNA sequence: TGCAGTGCTAGAGTTGTAGGGAGCGGGGGTAATGAGCAGTTCTTC.

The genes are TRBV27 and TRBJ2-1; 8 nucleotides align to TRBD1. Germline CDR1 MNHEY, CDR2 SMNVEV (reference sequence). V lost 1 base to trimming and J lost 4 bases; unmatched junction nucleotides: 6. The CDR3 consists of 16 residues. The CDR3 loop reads CASSLFRGTGYNEQFF. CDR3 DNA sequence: TGTGCCAGCAGTTTATTCCGTGGGACAGGTTACAATGAGCAGTTCTTC.

CDR3 coding DNA: TGTGCCAGCAGCCCTACGTGGACCGAGGGAGTTCGGCAGTACTTC. It specifies CASSPTWTEGVRQYF. The chain is built from TRBV3-1 and TRBJ2-7, with TRBD2 as a possible D gene (5 bases). The germline V gene has CDR1 LGHDT and CDR2 YNNKEL (reference sequence). This CDR3 has 15 residues. V was trimmed by 4 bases and J by 9 bases, leaving 22 bases between them.

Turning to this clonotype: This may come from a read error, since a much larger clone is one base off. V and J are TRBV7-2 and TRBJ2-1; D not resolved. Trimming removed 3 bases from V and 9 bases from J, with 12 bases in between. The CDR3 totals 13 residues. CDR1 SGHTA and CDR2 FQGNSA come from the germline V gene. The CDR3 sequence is CASSFSRQAEQFF. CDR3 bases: TGTGCCAGCAGCTTTTCACGTCAGGCTGAGCAGTTCTTC.

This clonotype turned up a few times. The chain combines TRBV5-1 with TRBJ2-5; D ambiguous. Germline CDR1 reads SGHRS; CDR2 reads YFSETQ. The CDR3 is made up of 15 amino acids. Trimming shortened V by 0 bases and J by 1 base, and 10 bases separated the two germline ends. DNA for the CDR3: TGCGCCAGCAGCTTGGCTCCTGGCGGCCAAGAGACCCAGTACTTC. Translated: CASSLAPGGQETQYF.

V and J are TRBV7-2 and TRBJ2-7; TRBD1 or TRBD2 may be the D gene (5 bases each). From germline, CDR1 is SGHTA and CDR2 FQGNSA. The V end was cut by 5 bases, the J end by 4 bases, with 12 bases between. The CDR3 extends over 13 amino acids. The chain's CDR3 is CASSLTWGYEQYF. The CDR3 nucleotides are TGTGCCAGCAGCCTAACGTGGGGGTACGAGCAGTACTTC.

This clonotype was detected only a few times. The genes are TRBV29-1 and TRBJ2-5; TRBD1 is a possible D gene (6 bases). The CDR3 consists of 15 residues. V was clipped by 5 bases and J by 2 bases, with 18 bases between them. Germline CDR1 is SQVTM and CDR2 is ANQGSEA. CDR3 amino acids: CSVYGDLGTQETQYF. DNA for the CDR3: TGCAGCGTTTACGGGGACCTAGGGACACAAGAGACCCAGTACTTC.

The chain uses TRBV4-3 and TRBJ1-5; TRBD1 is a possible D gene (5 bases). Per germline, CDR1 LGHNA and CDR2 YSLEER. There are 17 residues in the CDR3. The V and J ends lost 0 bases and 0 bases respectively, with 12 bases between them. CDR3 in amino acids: CASSQDWDPYSNQPQHF. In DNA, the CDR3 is TGCGCCAGCAGCCAAGATTGGGACCCATATAGCAATCAGCCCCAGCATTTT.

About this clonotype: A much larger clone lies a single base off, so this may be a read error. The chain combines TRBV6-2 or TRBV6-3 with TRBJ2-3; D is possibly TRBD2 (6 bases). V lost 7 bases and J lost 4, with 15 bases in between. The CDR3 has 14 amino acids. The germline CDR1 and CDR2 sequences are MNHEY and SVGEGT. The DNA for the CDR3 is TGTGCCAGCAAACGACTAGTTCAGGCAGATACGCAGTATTTT. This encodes CASKRLVQADTQYF.

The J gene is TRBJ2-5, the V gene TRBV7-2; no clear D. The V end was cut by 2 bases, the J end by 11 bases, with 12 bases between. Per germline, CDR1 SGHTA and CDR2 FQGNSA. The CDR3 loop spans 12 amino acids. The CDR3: CASSLFKYEQYF. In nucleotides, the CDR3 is TGTGCCAGCAGCTTATTCAAGTATGAGCAGTACTTC.

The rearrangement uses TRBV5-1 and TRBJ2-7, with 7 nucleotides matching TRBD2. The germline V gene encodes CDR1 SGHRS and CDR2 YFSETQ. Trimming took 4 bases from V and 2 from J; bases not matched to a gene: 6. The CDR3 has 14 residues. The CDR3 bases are TGCGCCAGCAGCCTATCTAGCGGTACCTACGAGCAGTACTTC. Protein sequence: CASSLSSGTYEQYF.

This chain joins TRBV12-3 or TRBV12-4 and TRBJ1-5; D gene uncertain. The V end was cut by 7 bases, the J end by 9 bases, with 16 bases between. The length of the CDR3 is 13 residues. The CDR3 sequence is CASTYDLGRPQHF. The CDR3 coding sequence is TGTGCCAGCACCTACGACTTAGGAAGGCCCCAGCATTTT.

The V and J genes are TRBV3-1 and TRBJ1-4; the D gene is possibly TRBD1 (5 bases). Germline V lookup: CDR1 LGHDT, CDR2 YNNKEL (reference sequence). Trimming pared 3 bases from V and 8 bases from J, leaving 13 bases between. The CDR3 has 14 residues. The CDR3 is CASSHDSRREKLFF. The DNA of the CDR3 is TGTGCCAGCAGCCATGACAGCCGTAGGGAAAAACTGTTTTTT.

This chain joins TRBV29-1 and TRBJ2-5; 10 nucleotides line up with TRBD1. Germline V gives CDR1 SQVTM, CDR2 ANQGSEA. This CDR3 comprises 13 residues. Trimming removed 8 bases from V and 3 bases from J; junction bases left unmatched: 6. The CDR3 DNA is TGCAGCTCGACAGGGACAGGGGAAGAGACCCAGTACTTC. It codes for CSSTGTGEETQYF. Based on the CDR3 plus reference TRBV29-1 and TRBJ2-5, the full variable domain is SAVISQKPSRDICQRGTSLTIQCQVDSQVTMMFWYRQQPGQSLTLIATANQGSEATYESGFVIDKFPISRPNLTFSTLTVSNMSPEDSSIYLCSSTGTGEETQYFGPGTRLLVL.

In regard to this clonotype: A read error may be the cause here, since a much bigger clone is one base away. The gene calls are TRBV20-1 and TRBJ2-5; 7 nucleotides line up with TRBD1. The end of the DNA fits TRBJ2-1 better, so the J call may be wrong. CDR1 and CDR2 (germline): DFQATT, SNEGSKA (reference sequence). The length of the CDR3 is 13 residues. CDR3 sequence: CSAKRTGQETQFF. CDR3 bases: TGCAGTGCGAAAAGGACAGGTCAAGAGACCCAGTTCTTC.

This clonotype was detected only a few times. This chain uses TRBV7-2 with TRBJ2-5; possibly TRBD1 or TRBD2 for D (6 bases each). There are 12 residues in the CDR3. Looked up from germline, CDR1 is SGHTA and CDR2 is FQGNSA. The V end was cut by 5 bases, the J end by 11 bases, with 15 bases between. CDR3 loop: CASSLSWGAQYF. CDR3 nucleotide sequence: TGTGCCAGCAGCCTCTCATGGGGGGCTCAGTACTTC.